The 32 T cell receptor beta chains below were found in one sample sequenced in a study of molecular identifiers for immune sequencing clone quantification. TCRdb re-called the PCR reads through MiXCR, storing one row per CDR3 protein. The sample consists of over 600,000 distinct CDR3 sequences, approximately 20% of them appearing once. The sequencing sample was made of naive CD8+ T cells from blood, with Jurkat cell RNA spiked in. The subset here: FACS-sorted CD8+CD4-CCR7+CD45RA+ naive T cells. The source of these receptors is a human donor in good health. Some libraries in this study had Jurkat cell RNA spiked in.

Of note for this clonotype: A single base separates this from a much larger clone, so it may be a read error. As the CDR3 is not closed by the conserved phenylalanine or tryptophan, this likely results from a read error. The chain carries TRBV20-1 and TRBJ2-7, with D perhaps matching TRBD1 or TRBD2 (5 bases each). Germline lookup yields CDR1 DFQATT and CDR2 SNEGSKA (reference sequence). This CDR3 has 15 amino acids. Trimming took off 4 bases at V and 2 bases at J, with 18 bases between the two ends. CDR3 bases: TGCAGTGCTAAAGAGGGGCGCCTCACTCCCTACGAGCAGTACCTC. This sequence encodes CSAKEGRLTPYEQYL.

Of note for this clonotype: An end of the junction differs from the germline gene, which may be a read error. This chain connects TRBV9 to TRBJ2-2; possibly TRBD2 for D (5 bases). The CDR3 has 15 amino acids. Germline CDR1 reads SGDLS; CDR2 reads YYNGEE. CDR3 nucleotide sequence: TGTGCCAGCAGCGTAGACAATCTATCGACCGGGGTGCTGTTTTTT. Translating it yields CASSVDNLSTGVLFF.

This clonotype was counted between two and nine times. CDR3 sequence reads: CATEAGNTGELFF. DNA of the CDR3: TGTGCCACGGAGGCAGGGAACACCGGGGAGCTGTTTTTT. The chain is built from TRBV30 and TRBJ2-2, with a possible D match to TRBD2 (5 bases). The CDR3 has 13 residues. From germline, CDR1 is GTSNPN and CDR2 SVGIG (reference sequence). V was trimmed by 8 bases and J by 1 base, leaving 11 bases between them.

This clonotype has more than one count but fewer than ten. This rearrangement joins TRBV20-1 to TRBJ2-5; 8 bases align to TRBD1. The junction had 9 bases not matched to a gene; V was cut back by 2 bases and J by 7 bases. Germline CDR1 and CDR2: DFQATT and SNEGSKA (reference sequence). The CDR3 spans 14 residues. The CDR3 DNA is TGCAGTGCTAGAACGACAGGGGTGGGGGGGACCCAGTACTTC. Translating it yields CSARTTGVGGTQYF.

This clonotype was counted between two and nine times. This chain joins TRBV4-1 and TRBJ2-2; D possibly corresponds to TRBD2 (5 bases). Looked up from germline, CDR1 is MGHRA and CDR2 is YSYEKL. CDR3 length: 16 residues. Trimming cost V 0 bases and J 7 bases, with 15 bases left between them. CDR3 sequence: CASSQDPGWWDGELFF. The CDR3 bases are TGCGCCAGCAGCCAAGATCCGGGGTGGTGGGACGGGGAGCTGTTTTTT.

The V and J genes are TRBV7-2 and TRBJ1-1, with D tentatively TRBD1 (6 bases). The germline V gene encodes CDR1 SGHTA and CDR2 FQGNSA. The CDR3 has 16 residues. The germline V and J ends were trimmed by 5 bases and 1 base, with 17 bases remaining between them. The CDR3 is CASSLLSGARNTEAFF. DNA for the CDR3: TGTGCCAGCAGCCTGCTTTCGGGGGCTAGGAACACTGAAGCTTTCTTT. Complete variable domain (other parts from reference TRBV7-2 and TRBJ1-1): GAGVSQSPSNKVTEKGKDVELRCDPISGHTALYWYRQSLGQGLEFLIYFQGNSAPDKSGLPSDRFSAERTGGSVSTLTIQRTQQEDSAVYLCASSLLSGARNTEAFFGQGTRLTVV.

This clonotype was detected ten times or more. The chain employs TRBV19 and TRBJ2-7, with a weak D call TRBD1 (6 bases). Germline values: CDR1 LNHDA, CDR2 SQIVND (reference sequence). This CDR3 has 15 amino acids. Deletions cut 5 bases from V and 2 bases from J, with 16 bases between. In nucleotides, the CDR3 is TGTGCCAGTAGTGTCGGGACACCGCCCCCCTACGAGCAGTACTTC. This gives the protein CASSVGTPPPYEQYF.

In the case of this clonotype: A much larger clone is a single base away; this may be a read error. This sequence joins TRBV27 and TRBJ1-5; D call uncertain. Per germline, CDR1 MNHEY and CDR2 SMNVEV (reference sequence). This CDR3 comprises 12 residues. The CDR3 is CAGSSRNQPQHF. CDR3 nucleotide sequence: TGTGCCGGCAGTTCACGGAATCAGCCCCAGCATTTT.

This clonotype showed up just a few times. J is TRBJ2-7 and V is TRBV27; D possibly corresponds to TRBD2 (5 bases). Trimming removed 5 bases at V and 0 bases at J, with 17 bases between. The germline V gene has CDR1 MNHEY and CDR2 SMNVEV (reference sequence). The CDR3 loop spans 16 amino acids. CDR3 sequence (DNA): TGTGCCAGCAGTAGATCTAGCCGTAGGAGCTCCTACGAGCAGTACTTC. This sequence encodes CASSRSSRRSSYEQYF.

This clonotype was seen a single time. The rearrangement joins TRBV20-1 to TRBJ2-1, with 7 bases that match TRBD2. Trimming cost V 0 bases and J 2 bases; bases outside gene matches: 10. This CDR3 region has 17 residues. The V gene's germline CDR1 is DFQATT and CDR2 SNEGSKA (reference sequence). The CDR3: CSARDDDAGVAYNEQFF. The CDR3, as DNA: TGCAGTGCTAGAGATGACGACGCGGGAGTGGCCTACAATGAGCAGTTCTTC.

Regarding this clonotype: Given a much more abundant clone one base away, this may be a read error. The V gene is TRBV7-6, the J gene TRBJ2-7, with 7 bases that match TRBD2. With V trimmed by 10 bases and J by 3 bases, 15 bases remained unmatched. Germline V gives CDR1 SGHVS, CDR2 FNYEAQ. The CDR3 contains 15 residues. CDR3 nucleotides: TGTGCCAACAACGGGGGGTCCTCTGGAATCTACGAGCAGTACTTC. As protein: CANNGGSSGIYEQYF.

This clonotype appeared many times. The chain has TRBV28 and TRBJ1-5; TRBD1 matches at 7 bases. Per the germline V gene, CDR1 is MDHEN and CDR2 is SYDVKM. V shed 7 bases and J 4 bases; nucleotides not matched to a gene: 7. This CDR3 has 14 residues. In DNA, the CDR3 is TGTGCCAGCAAACGACAGGGTTTTAATCAGCCCCAGCATTTT. Encoded protein: CASKRQGFNQPQHF.

The chain recombines TRBV5-3 with TRBJ2-7; tentative D call: TRBD1 (5 bases). TRBV5-3 carries the ORF label, with uncertain function. With 8 bases removed from V and 6 bases from J, the gap between germline ends came to 21 bases. The CDR3 has 14 residues. In DNA, the CDR3 is TGTGCCAGCAGCCCTGACAGAAACCCCATCGAGCAGTACTTC. Its protein is CASSPDRNPIEQYF.

This clonotype showed up just a few times. This chain uses TRBV27 with TRBJ2-7; 11 bases agree with TRBD2. The CDR3 extends over 16 amino acids. CDR1 is MNHEY and CDR2 is SMNVEV in the germline V gene (reference sequence). The V segment lost 7 bases and the J segment 3 bases; nucleotides outside the gene matches: 11. CDR3 in DNA: TGTGCCAGCACCCCGACTAGCGGGACTTCTCTCTACGAGCAGTACTTC. Amino acid sequence: CASTPTSGTSLYEQYF.

This clonotype was counted many times. The V call is TRBV20-1, the J call TRBJ2-3, with D perhaps TRBD2 (6 bases). Trimming took off 0 bases at V and 5 bases at J, with 12 bases between the two ends. Germline V gene data show CDR1 as DFQATT and CDR2 as SNEGSKA (reference sequence). This CDR3 contains 14 residues. CDR3 residues: CSAREVGAGDTQYF. The CDR3 DNA reads as TGCAGTGCTAGAGAAGTGGGAGCGGGAGATACGCAGTATTTT.

For this clonotype: It may be a read error: a sequence one base away is much more abundant. The CDR3 DNA sequence: TGTGCCAGCAGTTTATCCGTTTGGGATAACTATGGCCACACCTTC. Translation gives CASSLSVWDNYGHTF. The chain combines TRBV27 with TRBJ1-2; D not resolved. The CDR3 covers 15 residues. Germline CDR1 is MNHEY and CDR2 is SMNVEV (reference sequence).

This clonotype was seen repeatedly, ten times or more. The chain employs TRBV4-3 and TRBJ1-1, with D unclear. The germline CDR1 and CDR2 sequences are LGHNA and YSLEER. The CDR3 contains 15 residues. Trimming removed 1 base from V and 6 bases from J, with 15 bases in between. DNA for the CDR3: TGCGCCAGCAGCCAAGGACAATACACGGGCCCTGAAGCTTTCTTT. This codes for CASSQGQYTGPEAFF.

This clonotype came up many times. CDR3 nucleotides: TGTGCCAGCAGTTACCTGGGAGGCGGGGGGTCGGGGGATACGCAGTATTTT. Encoded protein: CASSYLGGGGSGDTQYF. V and J are TRBV6-5 and TRBJ2-3; 8 bases line up with TRBD2. Trimming took 2 bases from V and 6 from J; bases not matched to a gene: 13. Germline V CDR1 and CDR2: MNHEY, SVGAGI. The CDR3 sequence is 17 residues long.

The sample holds many counts of this clonotype. The junction and the germline gene differ at one end; a read error may be behind it. J is TRBJ1-3 and V is TRBV3-1; no clear D. This CDR3 contains 15 residues. Germline V gene sequence: CDR1 LGHDT, CDR2 YNNKEL (reference sequence). CDR3 loop: CASSQDSGSGNTIYF. In DNA, the CDR3 is TGCGCCAGCAGCCAAGATTCCGGGTCTGGAAACACCATATATTTT. The whole variable domain, remainder taken from reference TRBV3-1 and TRBJ1-3, is DTAVSQTPKYLVTQMGNDKSIKCEQNLGHDTMYWYKQDSKKFLKIMFSYNNKELIINETVPNRFSPKSPDKAHLNLHINSLELGDSAVYFCASSQDSGSGNTIYFGEGSWLTVV.

V gene TRBV29-1 combines with J gene TRBJ1-2, with TRBD1 matching 7 bases. The CDR3 has 15 residues. The germline CDR1 and CDR2 sequences are SQVTM and ANQGSEA. The V gene end was trimmed by 7 bases and the J gene end by 0 bases; junction bases not matched to a gene: 11. CDR3 amino acids: CSAEGQAGANYGYTF. The CDR3, as DNA: TGCAGCGCCGAAGGACAGGCCGGAGCTAACTATGGCTACACCTTC.

This clonotype was seen ten or more times. The chain is built from TRBV27 and TRBJ2-7; no clear D. The CDR3 is made up of 13 amino acids. Germline CDR1 reads MNHEY; CDR2 reads SMNVEV (reference sequence). Trimming left V 6 bases short and J 1 base short, with 10 bases between. The CDR3 coding sequence is TGTGCCAGCAGCTTAAGCAATTCCTACGAGCAGTACTTC. The encoded protein is CASSLSNSYEQYF.

In this sample, this clonotype turned up many times. The chain carries TRBV6-5 and TRBJ2-1, with 13 bases fitting TRBD2. The CDR3 runs to 16 residues. V dropped 5 bases and J dropped 6; count of bases not matched to a gene: 7. CDR1 is MNHEY, CDR2 SVGAGI, per germline. The DNA for the CDR3 is TGTGCCAGCAGTACCACCGGGACTAGCGGGGCCAATGAGCAGTTCTTC. It yields the protein CASSTTGTSGANEQFF.

The table lists this clonotype with many counts. The chain uses TRBV2 and TRBJ2-3; perhaps TRBD1 as D (5 bases). Per germline, CDR1 SNHLY and CDR2 FYNNEI. The CDR3 runs to 14 residues. Deletions cut 5 bases from V and 3 bases from J, with 12 bases between. CDR3 sequence reads: CASSQGFGTDTQYF. The CDR3 DNA sequence: TGTGCCAGCAGTCAGGGTTTCGGGACAGATACGCAGTATTTT.

This clonotype was seen many times. This chain links TRBV27 with TRBJ2-7; no firm D call. The CDR3 contains 14 residues. Germline V gene data show CDR1 as MNHEY and CDR2 as SMNVEV (reference sequence). The V end lost 1 base, the J end lost 4 bases, and 11 bases lay between the germline ends. CDR3 in DNA: TGTGCCAGCAGTTTATGGCGTTTTGGGTACGAGCAGTACTTC. Its translation is CASSLWRFGYEQYF.

The V gene is TRBV27, the J gene TRBJ2-3, with D tentatively TRBD1 (6 bases). CDR1 is MNHEY, CDR2 SMNVEV, per germline (reference sequence). V lost 7 bases and J lost 0, with 23 bases in between. This CDR3 is 18 amino acids long. CDR3 sequence (DNA): TGTGCCAGCACCAACGACAGGCCACCCTGTGCTAGCACAGATACGCAGTATTTT. Amino acid sequence: CASTNDRPPCASTDTQYF.

This clonotype was detected ten times or more. This rearrangement joins TRBV18 to TRBJ2-5; 9 bases align to TRBD1. The V segment lost 3 bases and the J segment 1 base; nucleotides outside the gene matches: 6. The CDR3 sequence is 16 residues long. The germline CDR1 and CDR2 sequences are KGHSH and LQKENI. The CDR3 nucleotides are TGTGCCAGCTCACCCCGGGACAGGGAGATCCAAGAGACCCAGTACTTC. This gives the protein CASSPRDREIQETQYF. The variable domain in full, completed from reference TRBV18 and TRBJ2-5, reads NAGVMQNPRHLVRRRGQEARLRCSPMKGHSHVYWYRQLPEEGLKFMVYLQKENIIDESGMPKERFSAEFPKEGPSILRIQQVVRGDSAAYFCASSPRDREIQETQYFGPGTRLLVL.

This clonotype was counted once. The genes are TRBV4-1 and TRBJ1-6; 10 bases agree with TRBD1. The CDR3 consists of 19 residues. The germline CDR1 and CDR2 sequences are MGHRA and YSYEKL. Trimming took 1 base from V and 0 from J; bases not matched to a gene: 6. In DNA form, the CDR3 reads TGCGCCAGCAGCCAAGTTCGGGACAGGGGTTACTCCTATAATTCACCCCTCCACTTT. Amino acid sequence: CASSQVRDRGYSYNSPLHF.

The sample holds many counts of this clonotype. The CDR3 DNA is TGTGCCAGCAGTTTATATGGCACCTATAGCAATCAGCCCCAGCATTTT. Translated: CASSLYGTYSNQPQHF. This chain connects TRBV27 to TRBJ1-5; unclear D gene. V lost 1 base to trimming and J lost 0 bases, with 10 bases between them. The CDR3 runs 16 residues. Germline CDR1 is MNHEY and CDR2 is SMNVEV (reference sequence).

The rearrangement uses TRBV10-2 and TRBJ1-1, with D possibly TRBD1 on 6 matching bases. The ends were cut back, 0 bases at V and 4 bases at J, with 12 bases in the middle. The CDR3 covers 15 residues. The germline gives CDR1 WSHSY, CDR2 SAAADI. CDR3 nucleotide sequence: TGCGCCAGCAGTGAGTCAAAGGGGGTGGGCACTGAAGCTTTCTTT. Translation: CASSESKGVGTEAFF.

This clonotype was detected ten times or more. The chain is built from TRBV7-6 and TRBJ2-7; a possible D gene is TRBD1 (6 bases). V shed 4 bases and J shed 6 bases, with 10 bases lying between them. CDR1 is SGHVS, CDR2 FNYEAQ, per germline. The CDR3 runs 12 residues. The CDR3 DNA reads TGTGCCAGCAGCTGGGACACGTCCGAGCAGTACTTC. Translating it yields CASSWDTSEQYF.

Comment on this clonotype: With a much larger clone just one base away, this may be a read error. The CDR3 sequence: CATSTEGSQPQHF. CDR3 coding DNA: TGTGCCACCAGCACGGAGGGCAGTCAGCCCCAGCATTTT. J is TRBJ1-5 and V is TRBV15; D not certain. V lost 4 bases, J lost 6 bases, and 10 bases lay in between. This CDR3 has 13 residues. CDR1 and CDR2 from the germline V gene are LNHNV and YYDKDF (reference sequence).

This clonotype has at least ten counts. This sequence joins TRBV7-8 and TRBJ2-1, with a possible D match to TRBD1 (6 bases). Trimming removed 1 base at V and 7 bases at J, with 11 bases between. This CDR3 comprises 14 residues. Germline CDR1 and CDR2: SGHVS and FQNEAQ. The CDR3 is CASSLGVRGNEQFF. The CDR3 nucleotides read TGTGCCAGCAGCTTAGGAGTTAGGGGGAATGAGCAGTTCTTC.